This TCR beta chain was captured in a study of blood T cell repertoires in COVID-19. Study details: COVID-19 samples, acute and convalescent, were from the United States, Italy and Spain. T cells, B-cell-depleted T cells, or PBMCs provided the cDNA or gDNA that served as material.

CDR1 and CDR2 (germline): MDHEN, SYDVKM. The CDR3 length is 13 residues. V lost 2 bases to trimming and J lost 10 bases, with 11 bases between them. Study processing details: From reference gene primer amplification, estimates of nucleated cell counts were derived. TCRdb keeps only in-frame clones here, not all; method: immunoSEQ multiplex PCR. That table is the source of V, J and clone size, and D and trimming were worked out from the DNA. The sample consists of roughly 200,000 clones, around 80% of them appearing once. The chain combines TRBV28 with TRBJ2-2; no reliable D call. This sequence was found in a woman in her seventies with acute or convalescent COVID-19. Sequencing used peripheral blood. DNA for the CDR3: TGTGCCAGCAGTTTACCGCTACCCCAGGAGCTGTTTTTT. This translates into CASSLPLPQELFF.